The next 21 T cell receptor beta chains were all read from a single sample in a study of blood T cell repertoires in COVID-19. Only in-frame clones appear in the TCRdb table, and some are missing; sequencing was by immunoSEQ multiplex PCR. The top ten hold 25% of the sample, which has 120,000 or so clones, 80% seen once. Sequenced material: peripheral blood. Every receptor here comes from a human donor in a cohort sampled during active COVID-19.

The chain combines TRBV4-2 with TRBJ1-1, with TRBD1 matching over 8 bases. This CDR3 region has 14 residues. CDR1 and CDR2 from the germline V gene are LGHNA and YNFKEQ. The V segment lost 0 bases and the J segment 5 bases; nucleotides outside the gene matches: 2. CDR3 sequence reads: CASSQENRGTEAFF. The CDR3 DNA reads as TGTGCCAGCAGCCAAGAGAACAGGGGGACTGAAGCTTTCTTT.

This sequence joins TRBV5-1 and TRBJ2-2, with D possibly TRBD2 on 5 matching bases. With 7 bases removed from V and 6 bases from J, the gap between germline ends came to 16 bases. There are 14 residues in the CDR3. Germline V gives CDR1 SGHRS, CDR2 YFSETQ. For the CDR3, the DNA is TGCGCCAGCTGTACCGGGGTAGGCGCCGGGGAGCTGTTTTTT. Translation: CASCTGVGAGELFF. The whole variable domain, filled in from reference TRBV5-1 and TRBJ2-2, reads KAGVTQTPRYLIKTRGQQVTLSCSPISGHRSVSWYQQTPGQGLQFLFEYFSETQRNKGNFPGRFSGRQFSNSRSEMNVSTLELGDSALYLCASCTGVGAGELFFGEGSRLTVL.

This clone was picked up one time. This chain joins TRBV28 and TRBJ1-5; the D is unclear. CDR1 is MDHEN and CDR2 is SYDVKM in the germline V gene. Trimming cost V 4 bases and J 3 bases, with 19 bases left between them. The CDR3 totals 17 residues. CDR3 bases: TGTGCCAGCAGTTCCGACCGAGTGGGGAGCAACAATCAGCCCCAGCATTTT. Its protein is CASSSDRVGSNNQPQHF.

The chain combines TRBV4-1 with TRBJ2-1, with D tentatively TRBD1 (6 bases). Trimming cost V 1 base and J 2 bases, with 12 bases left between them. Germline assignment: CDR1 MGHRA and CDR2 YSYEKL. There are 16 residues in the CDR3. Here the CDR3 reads CASSQGRTEAYNEQFF. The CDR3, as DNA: TGCGCCAGCAGCCAAGGGAGGACAGAAGCCTACAATGAGCAGTTCTTC.

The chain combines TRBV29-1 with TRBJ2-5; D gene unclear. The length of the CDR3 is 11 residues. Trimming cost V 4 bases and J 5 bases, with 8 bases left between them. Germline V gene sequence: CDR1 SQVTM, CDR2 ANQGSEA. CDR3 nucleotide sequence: TGCAGCGTTGGAGACCTGGAGACCCAGTACTTC. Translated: CSVGDLETQYF.

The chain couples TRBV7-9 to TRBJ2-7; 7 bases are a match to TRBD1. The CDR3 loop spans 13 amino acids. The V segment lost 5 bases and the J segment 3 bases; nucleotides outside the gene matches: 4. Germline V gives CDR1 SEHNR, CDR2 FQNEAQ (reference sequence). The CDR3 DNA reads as TGTGCCAGCAGCCCATGGGACAGCTACGAGCAGTACTTC. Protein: CASSPWDSYEQYF.

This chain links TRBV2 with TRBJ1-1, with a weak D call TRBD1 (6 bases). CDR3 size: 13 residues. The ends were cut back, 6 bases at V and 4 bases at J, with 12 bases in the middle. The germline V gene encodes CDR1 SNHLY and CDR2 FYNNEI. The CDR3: CASRDTGSTEAFF. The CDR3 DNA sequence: TGTGCCAGCAGGGATACAGGGAGCACTGAAGCTTTCTTT.

The DNA of the CDR3 is TGTGCCAGCAGTTTCAGGTACACTGAAGCTTTCTTT. Protein product: CASSFRYTEAFF. The V gene is TRBV28, the J gene TRBJ1-1; D gene uncertain. Trimming removed 3 bases from V and 3 bases from J, with 5 bases in between. This CDR3 contains 12 residues. Germline V gene sequence: CDR1 MDHEN, CDR2 SYDVKM.

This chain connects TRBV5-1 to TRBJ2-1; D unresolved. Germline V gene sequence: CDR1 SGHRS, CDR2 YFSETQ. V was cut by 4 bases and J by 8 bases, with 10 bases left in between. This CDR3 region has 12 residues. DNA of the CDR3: TGCGCCAGCAGCCTGGCTCTCGATGAGCAGTTCTTC. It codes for CASSLALDEQFF.

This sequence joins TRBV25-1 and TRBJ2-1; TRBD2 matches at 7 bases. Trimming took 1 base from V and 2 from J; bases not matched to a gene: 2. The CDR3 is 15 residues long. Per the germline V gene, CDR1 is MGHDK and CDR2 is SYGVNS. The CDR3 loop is CASSEFAGAYNEQFF. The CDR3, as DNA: TGTGCCAGCAGTGAATTTGCGGGAGCCTACAATGAGCAGTTCTTC.

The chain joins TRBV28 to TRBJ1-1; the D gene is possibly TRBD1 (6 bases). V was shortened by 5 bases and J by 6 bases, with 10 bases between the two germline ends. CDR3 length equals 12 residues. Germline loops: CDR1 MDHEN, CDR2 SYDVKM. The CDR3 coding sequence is TGTGCCAGCAGTCGACGGACAGCTGAAGCTTTCTTT. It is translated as CASSRRTAEAFF. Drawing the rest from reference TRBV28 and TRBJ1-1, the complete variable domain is DVKVTQSSRYLVKRTGEKVFLECVQDMDHENMFWYRQDPGLGLRLIYFSYDVKMKEKGDIPEGYSVSREKKERFSLILESASTNQTSMYLCASSRRTAEAFFGQGTRLTVV.

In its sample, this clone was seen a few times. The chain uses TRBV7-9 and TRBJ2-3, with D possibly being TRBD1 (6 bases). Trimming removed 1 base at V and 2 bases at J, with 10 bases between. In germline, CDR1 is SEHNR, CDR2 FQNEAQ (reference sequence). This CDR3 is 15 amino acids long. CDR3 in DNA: TGTGCCAGCAGCTTAGAGACAGGTATCACAGATACGCAGTATTTT. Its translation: CASSLETGITDTQYF.

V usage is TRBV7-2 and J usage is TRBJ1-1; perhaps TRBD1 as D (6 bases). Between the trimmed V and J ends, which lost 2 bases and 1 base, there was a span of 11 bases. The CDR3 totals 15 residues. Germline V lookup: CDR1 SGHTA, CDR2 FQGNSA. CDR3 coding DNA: TGTGCCAGCAGCTTAAGGGGACACGGGAACACTGAAGCTTTCTTT. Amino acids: CASSLRGHGNTEAFF.

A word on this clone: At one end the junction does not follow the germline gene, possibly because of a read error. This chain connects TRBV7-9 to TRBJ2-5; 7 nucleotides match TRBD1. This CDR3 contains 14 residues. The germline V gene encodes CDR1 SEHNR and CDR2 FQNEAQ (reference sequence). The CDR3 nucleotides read TGTGCCAGCAGCCCGGGACAGCCCCAAGGGACCCAGTACTTC. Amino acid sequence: CASSPGQPQGTQYF.

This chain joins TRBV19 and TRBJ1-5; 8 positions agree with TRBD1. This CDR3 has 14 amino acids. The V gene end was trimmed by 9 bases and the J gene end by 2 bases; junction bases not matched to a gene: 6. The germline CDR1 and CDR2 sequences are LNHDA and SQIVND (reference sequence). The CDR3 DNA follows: TGTGCCAGCGATGCACAGGGGGGCAATCAGCCCCAGCATTTT. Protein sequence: CASDAQGGNQPQHF.

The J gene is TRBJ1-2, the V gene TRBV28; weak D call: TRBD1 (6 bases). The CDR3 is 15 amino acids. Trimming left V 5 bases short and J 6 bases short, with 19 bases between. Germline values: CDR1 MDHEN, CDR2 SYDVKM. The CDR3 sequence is CASSQPGAGRDGYTF. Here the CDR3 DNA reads TGTGCCAGCAGTCAGCCGGGGGCAGGGAGGGATGGCTACACCTTC.

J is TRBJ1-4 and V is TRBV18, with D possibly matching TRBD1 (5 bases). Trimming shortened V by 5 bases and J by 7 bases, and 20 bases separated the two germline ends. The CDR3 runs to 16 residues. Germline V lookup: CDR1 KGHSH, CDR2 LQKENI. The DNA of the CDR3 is TGTGCCAGCTCAACAAATGGGCAGGGAGGAGGTGAAAAACTGTTTTTT. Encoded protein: CASSTNGQGGGEKLFF.

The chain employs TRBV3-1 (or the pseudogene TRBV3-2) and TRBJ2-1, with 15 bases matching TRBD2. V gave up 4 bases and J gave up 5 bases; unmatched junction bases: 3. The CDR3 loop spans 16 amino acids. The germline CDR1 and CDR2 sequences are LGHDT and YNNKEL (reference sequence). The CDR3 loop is CASSRGLAGGHNEQFF. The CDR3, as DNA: TGTGCCAGCAGCCGAGGACTAGCGGGGGGGCACAATGAGCAGTTCTTC.

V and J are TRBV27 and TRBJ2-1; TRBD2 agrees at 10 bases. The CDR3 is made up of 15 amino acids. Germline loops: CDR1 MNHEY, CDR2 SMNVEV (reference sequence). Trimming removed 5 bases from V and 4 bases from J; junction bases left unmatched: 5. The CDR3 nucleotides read TGTGCCAGCAGTAACCTAGCGGGGGCGTACAATGAGCAGTTCTTC. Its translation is CASSNLAGAYNEQFF.

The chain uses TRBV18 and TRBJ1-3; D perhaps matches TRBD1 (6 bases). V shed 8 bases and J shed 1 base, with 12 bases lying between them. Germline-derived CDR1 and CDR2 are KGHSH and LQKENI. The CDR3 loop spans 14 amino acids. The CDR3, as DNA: TGTGCCAGCAAGGACAGTTTATCTGGAAACACCATATATTTT. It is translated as CASKDSLSGNTIYF.

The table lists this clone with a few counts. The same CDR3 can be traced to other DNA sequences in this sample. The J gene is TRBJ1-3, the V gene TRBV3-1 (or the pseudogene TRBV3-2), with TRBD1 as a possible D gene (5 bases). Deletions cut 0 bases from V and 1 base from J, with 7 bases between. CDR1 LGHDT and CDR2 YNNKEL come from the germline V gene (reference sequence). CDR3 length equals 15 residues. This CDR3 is CASSQDRVSGNTIYF. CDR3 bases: TGTGCCAGCAGCCAAGACAGGGTTTCTGGAAACACCATATATTTT.